Presented here are 24 T cell receptor beta chains from one specimen sequenced in a study of response to subunit inactivated influenza vaccine. TCRdb processed the RT-PCR reads anew with MiXCR; each CDR3 protein has one entry. The data show roughly 460,000 distinct CDR3 sequences, 11% seen once. This sample comprised PBMCs from blood, obtained more than 35 days after vaccination. The receptors shown here come from a man aged 50-59 years who received an inactivated influenza vaccine.

This clonotype was picked up a small number of times. CDR3 amino acids: CASSFLSMRDPDTQYF. In DNA, the CDR3 is TGTGCCAGCAGTTTCCTCAGCATGAGGGACCCAGATACGCAGTATTTT. The chain employs TRBV12-3 or TRBV12-4 and TRBJ2-3; D is tentatively TRBD1 or TRBD2 (5 bases each). The CDR3 is 16 amino acids. Trimming left V 3 bases short and J 4 bases short, with 17 bases between.

The chain links TRBV5-1 to TRBJ2-7; TRBD1 or TRBD2 may be the D gene (5 bases each). V dropped 0 bases and J dropped 5 bases, with 12 bases sitting between them. This CDR3 has 14 amino acids. Germline assignment: CDR1 SGHRS and CDR2 YFSETQ. The CDR3 reads CASSLEGRGNEQYF. The DNA of the CDR3 is TGCGCCAGCAGCTTGGAGGGACGGGGAAACGAGCAGTACTTC.

There are many counts of this clonotype. CDR3 in DNA: TGCGCCAGCAGCCAAGATGGAGGTAGGGAGGAAGCTTTCTTT. Translating gives CASSQDGGREEAFF. The J gene is TRBJ1-1, the V gene TRBV4-3; D remains ambiguous. Germline assignment: CDR1 LGHNA and CDR2 YSLEER. This CDR3 contains 14 residues. Trimming shortened V by 0 bases and J by 8 bases, and 13 bases separated the two germline ends.

A few counts support this clonotype. This chain connects TRBV7-3 to TRBJ2-7, with 7 bases matching TRBD1. CDR3 size: 15 residues. V lost 5 bases to trimming and J lost 2 bases; unmatched junction nucleotides: 9. Germline V CDR1 and CDR2: SGHTA, FQGTGA. CDR3: CASSPLPGTAYEQYF. CDR3 nucleotides: TGTGCCAGCAGCCCACTACCAGGGACAGCCTACGAGCAGTACTTC. Supplemented by reference TRBV7-3 and TRBJ2-7, the full variable domain reads GAGVSQTPSNKVTEKGKYVELRCDPISGHTALYWYRQSLGQGPEFLIYFQGTGAADDSGLPNDRFFAVRPEGSVSTLKIQRTERGDSAVYLCASSPLPGTAYEQYFGPGTRLTVT.

The table lists this clonotype with many counts. The J gene is TRBJ1-2, the V gene TRBV18; D gene unclear. V lost 0 bases, J lost 2 bases, and 4 bases lay in between. The CDR3 loop spans 13 amino acids. Germline CDR1 reads KGHSH; CDR2 reads LQKENI. DNA for the CDR3: TGTGCCAGCTCACCACCGGGGAACTATGGCTACACCTTC. It encodes CASSPPGNYGYTF.

This chain joins TRBV7-9 and TRBJ2-1; TRBD2 aligns across 13 bases. Germline V gene data show CDR1 as SEHNR and CDR2 as FQNEAQ (reference sequence). J lost 10 bases, V lost 5 bases, and 14 bases had no gene match. The CDR3 runs to 17 residues. As DNA, the CDR3 is TGTGCCAGCAGCCTCGGGACTAGCGGGACCCCAGGGGGCGAGCAGTTCTTC. Protein: CASSLGTSGTPGGEQFF.

A few counts support this clonotype. The chain employs TRBV4-2 and TRBJ2-3; 7 bases line up with TRBD2. Per the germline V gene, CDR1 is LGHNA and CDR2 is YNFKEQ. The CDR3 contains 17 residues. Trimming took 7 bases from V and 4 from J; bases not matched to a gene: 17. The CDR3 DNA follows: TGTGCCAGCACCAAAGACGTAGGGTCTAGCGGAGCAGATACGCAGTATTTT. Translated: CASTKDVGSSGADTQYF.

This clonotype occurred a few times. The chain combines TRBV12-3 or TRBV12-4 with TRBJ2-1, with 8 bases identical to TRBD1. The CDR3 sequence is 17 residues long. J gave up 3 bases and V 4 bases, and 11 bases lay outside the gene matches. The CDR3: CASSSDRGLRGYNEQFF. The CDR3 DNA is TGTGCCAGCAGTTCCGACAGGGGTTTACGGGGCTACAATGAGCAGTTCTTC.

The V call is TRBV30, the J call TRBJ2-1; D may be TRBD1 (5 bases). Germline values: CDR1 GTSNPN, CDR2 SVGIG (reference sequence). CDR3 length: 13 amino acids. V dropped 5 bases and J dropped 4 bases, with 12 bases sitting between them. The chain's CDR3 is CAWAPTAYNEQFF. CDR3 DNA: TGTGCCTGGGCACCGACAGCTTACAATGAGCAGTTCTTC. The full variable domain, its missing parts supplied by reference TRBV30 and TRBJ2-1, is SQTIHQWPATLVQPVGSPLSLECTVEGTSNPNLYWYRQAAGRGLQLLFYSVGIGQISSEVPQNLSASRPQDRQFILSSKKLLLSDSGFYLCAWAPTAYNEQFFGPGTRLTVL.

This clonotype appeared many times. The CDR3 spells CASSLLAPSPRGSYRTF. The CDR3 nucleotides read TGTGCCAGCAGTTTATTGGCCCCTAGCCCTCGTGGGTCATACCGCACCTTC. J is TRBJ1-2 and V is TRBV28; D remains unclear. Trimming took 1 base from V and 13 from J, leaving 28 bases between them. CDR1 is MDHEN, CDR2 SYDVKM, per germline. This CDR3 region has 17 residues.

The chain employs TRBV5-1 and TRBJ2-1; TRBD2 aligns across 9 bases. The CDR3 length is 18 residues. V shed 1 base and J 0 bases; nucleotides not matched to a gene: 8. CDR1 is SGHRS and CDR2 is YFSETQ in the germline V gene. The CDR3 DNA follows: TGCGCCAGCAGCTTGCGGACTAGTAGCGGGAGCTCCTACAATGAGCAGTTCTTC. This codes for CASSLRTSSGSSYNEQFF.

This clonotype has just a few counts. The chain links TRBV12-3 or TRBV12-4 to TRBJ2-5, with 14 positions matching TRBD2. After removal of 5 bases from V and 5 bases from J, the junction contained 7 bases not matched to a gene. The CDR3 runs to 16 residues. CDR3 sequence (DNA): TGTGCCAGCAGTCGACTAGCGGGGGGGCTCTGGGAGACCCAGTACTTC. Residues: CASSRLAGGLWETQYF.

The chain links TRBV20-1 to TRBJ2-1; D unresolved. V was cut by 6 bases and J by 6 bases, with 9 bases left in between. From germline, CDR1 is DFQATT and CDR2 SNEGSKA (reference sequence). The CDR3 is made up of 11 amino acids. Here the CDR3 reads CSAVALNEQFF. In DNA form, the CDR3 reads TGCAGTGCAGTCGCGCTCAATGAGCAGTTCTTC.

V and J are TRBV13 and TRBJ2-1, with a possible D match to TRBD1 (6 bases). Germline V lookup: CDR1 PRHDT, CDR2 FYEKMQ (reference sequence). Trimming stripped 1 base from V and 8 bases from J, with 18 bases between. This CDR3 region has 16 residues. CDR3 DNA sequence: TGTGCCAGCAGCTTAGTCCAGGGGACACCTACAGATGAGCAGTTCTTC. This translates into CASSLVQGTPTDEQFF.

The genes are TRBV4-3 and TRBJ2-7; 7 bases fit TRBD2. V dropped 0 bases and J dropped 3; count of bases not matched to a gene: 8. The CDR3 runs 16 residues. Germline-derived CDR1 and CDR2 are LGHNA and YSLEER. The CDR3 protein is CASSQDQASGDYEQYF. In DNA form, the CDR3 reads TGCGCCAGCAGCCAAGACCAGGCTAGCGGTGACTACGAGCAGTACTTC.

This clonotype was counted between two and nine times. The J gene is TRBJ2-1, the V gene TRBV10-3; 12 bases are shared with TRBD2. Germline V lookup: CDR1 ENHRY, CDR2 SYGVKD. The CDR3 totals 14 residues. Unmatched junction bases numbered 3, after V lost 2 bases and J lost 10 bases. The CDR3, as DNA: TGTGCCATCAGTGAGGATACTAGCGGGAGGGAGCAGTTCTTC. Encoded protein: CAISEDTSGREQFF.

This clonotype was seen at least ten times. Mismatch with germline at one junction end may stem from a read error. V usage is TRBV5-1 and J usage is TRBJ2-2, with TRBD2 matching 13 bases. The CDR3 extends over 16 amino acids. CDR1 is SGHRS and CDR2 is YFSETQ in the germline V gene. This chain's CDR3 is CASSLGGLAGTGELFF. CDR3 nucleotides: TGTGCCAGCAGCTTAGGGGGACTAGCGGGGACCGGGGAGCTGTTTTTT.

This clonotype was counted only a few times. The chain couples TRBV29-1 to TRBJ2-1; possible D gene TRBD1, 6 bases. This CDR3 spans 14 amino acids. The V and J ends lost 2 bases and 4 bases respectively, with 12 bases between them. The germline V gene encodes CDR1 SQVTM and CDR2 ANQGSEA. DNA for the CDR3: TGCAGCGTTGAACCGGGACAACCGTACAATGAGCAGTTCTTC. It codes for CSVEPGQPYNEQFF.

A few counts support this clonotype. V and J are TRBV5-6 and TRBJ2-2, with D uncertain. The CDR3 sequence is 14 residues long. Between the trimmed V and J ends, which lost 1 base and 1 base, there was a span of 5 bases. The germline CDR1 and CDR2 sequences are SGHDT and YYEEEE. The CDR3 is CASSLSVNTGELFF. As DNA, the CDR3 is TGTGCCAGCAGCTTGTCAGTGAACACCGGGGAGCTGTTTTTT.

CDR3 loop: CASSPGAGRQYF. The CDR3 region has the DNA TGTGCCAGCAGCCCGGGGGCGGGGAGGCAGTATTTT. The genes are TRBV12-3 or TRBV12-4 and TRBJ2-3; either TRBD1 or TRBD2 may supply D (6 bases each). CDR3 length: 12 amino acids. V gave up 6 bases and J gave up 11 bases, with 15 bases separating them.

The chain has TRBV7-2 and TRBJ1-6, with a weak D call TRBD1 (6 bases). V was clipped by 2 bases and J by 9 bases, with 11 bases between them. CDR3 size: 14 residues. Germline CDR1 is SGHTA and CDR2 is FQGNSA. The CDR3 coding sequence is TGTGCCAGCAGCTTATGGGAGGGGGGTTCACCCCTCCACTTT. As protein: CASSLWEGGSPLHF.

This clonotype was found a few times. This chain connects TRBV29-1 to TRBJ2-5; D is uncertain. Per germline, CDR1 SQVTM and CDR2 ANQGSEA. Trimming cost V 5 bases and J 4 bases, with 8 bases left between them. This CDR3 spans 11 amino acids. CDR3 nucleotides: TGCAGCGTTAGGCCGGGAGAGACCCAGTACTTC. Residues: CSVRPGETQYF.

Many counts were recorded for this clonotype. The V call is TRBV4-3, the J call TRBJ1-1; TRBD1 is a possible D gene (5 bases). V was cut by 4 bases and J by 3 bases, with 21 bases left in between. The CDR3 covers 17 residues. The germline V gene encodes CDR1 LGHNA and CDR2 YSLEER. The CDR3 coding sequence is TGCGCCAGCAGCCTCCAGGCGGGTTGGGGCGCCGACACTGAAGCTTTCTTT. Protein sequence: CASSLQAGWGADTEAFF.

This clonotype was recorded many times. This chain joins TRBV15 and TRBJ1-6; TRBD1 aligns across 10 bases. Germline-derived CDR1 and CDR2 are LNHNV and YYDKDF (reference sequence). The CDR3 is 13 amino acids. With V trimmed by 8 bases and J by 10 bases, 5 bases remained unmatched. As DNA, the CDR3 is TGTGCCACCCAGGGACAGGGGAACTCACCCCTCCACTTT. Encoded protein: CATQGQGNSPLHF.